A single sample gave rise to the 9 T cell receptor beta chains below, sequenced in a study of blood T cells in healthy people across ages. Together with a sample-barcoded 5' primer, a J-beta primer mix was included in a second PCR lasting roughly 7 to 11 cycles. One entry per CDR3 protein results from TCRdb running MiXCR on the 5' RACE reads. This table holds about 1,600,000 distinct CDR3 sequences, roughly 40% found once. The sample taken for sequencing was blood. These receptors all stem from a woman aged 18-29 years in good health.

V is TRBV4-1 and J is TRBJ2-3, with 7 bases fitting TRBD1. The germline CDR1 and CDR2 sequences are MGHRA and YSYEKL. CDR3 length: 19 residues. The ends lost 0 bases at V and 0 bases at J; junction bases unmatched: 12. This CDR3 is CASSQEGLNRDSSTDTQYF. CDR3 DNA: TGCGCCAGCAGCCAAGAAGGTCTAAATCGGGACAGTAGCACAGATACGCAGTATTTT.

CDR3 DNA sequence: TGCAGTGTAATGGGGGAGGTGGCCGTTGAGCAGTTCTTC. Residues: CSVMGEVAVEQFF. The chain links TRBV20-1 to TRBJ2-1; maybe TRBD2 (6 bases). The CDR3 is 13 amino acids. The ends were cut back, 7 bases at V and 9 bases at J, with 19 bases in the middle. From germline, CDR1 is DFQATT and CDR2 SNEGSKA (reference sequence).

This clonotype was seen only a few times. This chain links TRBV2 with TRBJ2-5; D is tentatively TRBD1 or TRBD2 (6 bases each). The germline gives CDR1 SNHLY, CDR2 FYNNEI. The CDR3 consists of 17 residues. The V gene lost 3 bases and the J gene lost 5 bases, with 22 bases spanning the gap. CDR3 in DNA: TGTGCCAGCAGTGACATCAGAGCAGGGGAGGTAGAGGAGACCCAGTACTTC. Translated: CASSDIRAGEVEETQYF.

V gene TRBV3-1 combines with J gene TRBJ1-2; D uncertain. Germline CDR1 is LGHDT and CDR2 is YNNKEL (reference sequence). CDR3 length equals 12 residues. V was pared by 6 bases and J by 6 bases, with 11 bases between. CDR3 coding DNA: TGTGCCAGCAGTAGGGAAGTGGATGGCTACACCTTC. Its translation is CASSREVDGYTF.

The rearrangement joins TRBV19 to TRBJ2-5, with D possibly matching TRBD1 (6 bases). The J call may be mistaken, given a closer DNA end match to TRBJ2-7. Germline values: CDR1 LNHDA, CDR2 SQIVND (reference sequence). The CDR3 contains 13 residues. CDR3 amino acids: CASQDSSRHEQYF. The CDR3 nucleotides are TGTGCCAGTCAGGACAGTTCTCGTCACGAGCAGTACTTC.

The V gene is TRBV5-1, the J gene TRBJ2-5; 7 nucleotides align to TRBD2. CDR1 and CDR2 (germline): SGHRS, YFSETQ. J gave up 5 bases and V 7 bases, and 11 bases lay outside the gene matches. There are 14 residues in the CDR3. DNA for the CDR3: TGCGCCAGCCGAGAGACTAGCTCGGGCGAGACCCAGTACTTC. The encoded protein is CASRETSSGETQYF.

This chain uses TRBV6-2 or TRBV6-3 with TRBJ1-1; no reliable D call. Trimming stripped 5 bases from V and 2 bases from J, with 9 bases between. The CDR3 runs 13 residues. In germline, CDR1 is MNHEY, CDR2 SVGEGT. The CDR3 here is CASSDTANTEAFF. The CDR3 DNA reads TGTGCCAGCAGTGACACAGCAAACACTGAAGCTTTCTTT.

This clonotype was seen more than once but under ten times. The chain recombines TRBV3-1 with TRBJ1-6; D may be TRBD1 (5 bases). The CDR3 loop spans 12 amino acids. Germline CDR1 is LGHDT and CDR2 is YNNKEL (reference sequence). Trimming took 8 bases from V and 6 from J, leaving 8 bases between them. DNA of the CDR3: TGTGCCAGCGGGACGGTTAATTCACCCCTCCACTTT. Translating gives CASGTVNSPLHF.

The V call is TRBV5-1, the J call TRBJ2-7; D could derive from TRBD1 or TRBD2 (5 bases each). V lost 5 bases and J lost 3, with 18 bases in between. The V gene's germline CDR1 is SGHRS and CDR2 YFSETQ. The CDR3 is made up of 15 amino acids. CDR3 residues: CASSPGRTDYYEQYF. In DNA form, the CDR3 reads TGCGCCAGCAGTCCGGGACGCACAGACTACTACGAGCAGTACTTC.